Below, 23 T cell receptor beta chains from the same sample are listed, as sequenced in a study of T cells after yellow fever vaccination. TCRdb re-called the 5' RACE reads with MiXCR, one entry per CDR3 protein. The sample lists 280,000 or so distinct CDR3 sequences, less than 9.5% occurring once. The specimen was CD4+ T cells sorted from PBMCs, collected 5 days after the yellow fever booster vaccination. The receptors were sampled from a man between 18 and 29 years old who received the YFV17D yellow fever vaccine.

Only a few counts were recorded for this clonotype. The chain is built from TRBV2 and TRBJ2-1; 7 nucleotides match TRBD2. Germline CDR1 is SNHLY and CDR2 is FYNNEI. This CDR3 contains 12 residues. V was clipped by 3 bases and J by 14 bases; unmatched bases: 7. The CDR3 loop is CASSEERGAEFF. In DNA form, the CDR3 reads TGTGCCAGCAGTGAGGAGCGGGGAGCTGAGTTCTTC.

This rearrangement joins TRBV6-1 to TRBJ2-1; a possible D gene is TRBD1 (6 bases). Trimming pared 7 bases from V and 0 bases from J, leaving 16 bases between. Germline V CDR1 and CDR2: MNHNS, SASEGT. The CDR3 loop spans 16 amino acids. CDR3 amino acids: CASTRFPRGSYNEQFF. The CDR3 DNA reads TGTGCCAGCACCCGGTTCCCCAGGGGCTCCTACAATGAGCAGTTCTTC.

Only a few counts were recorded for this clonotype. V is TRBV9 and J is TRBJ1-4, with 7 bases identical to TRBD1. CDR3 size: 14 residues. The trim removed 4 bases at V and 5 bases at J, leaving 5 bases unmatched. Looked up from germline, CDR1 is SGDLS and CDR2 is YYNGEE. CDR3 sequence (DNA): TGTGCCAGCAGCCGGGACAGCCTCAATGAAAAACTGTTTTTT. Amino acid sequence: CASSRDSLNEKLFF.

This clonotype was counted ten times or more. The gene calls are TRBV7-2 and TRBJ2-1; TRBD1 is a possible D gene (6 bases). This CDR3 spans 12 amino acids. V was cut by 5 bases and J by 7 bases, with 9 bases left in between. The germline gives CDR1 SGHTA, CDR2 FQGNSA. The CDR3 coding sequence is TGTGCCAGCAGCCTACAGGGAAATGAGCAGTTCTTC. As protein: CASSLQGNEQFF.

This clonotype was picked up a small number of times. This chain joins TRBV30 and TRBJ1-1; the D is unclear. The CDR3 is 11 residues long. Per germline, CDR1 GTSNPN and CDR2 SVGIG (reference sequence). V was trimmed by 8 bases and J by 6 bases, leaving 13 bases between them. Here the CDR3 reads CASRRLAEAFF. DNA of the CDR3: TGTGCCAGTCGCCGGCTCGCTGAAGCTTTCTTT.

This clonotype was counted a few times. Written as DNA, the CDR3 is TGTGCCAGCAGCCAAGATGGGGCGGGGGCGAAGACCCAGTACTTC. This translates into CASSQDGAGAKTQYF. The V call is TRBV4-2, the J call TRBJ2-5; D perhaps matches TRBD2 (7 bases). The CDR3 is 15 amino acids. V was shortened by 0 bases and J by 6 bases, with 14 bases between the two germline ends. Germline CDR1 is LGHNA and CDR2 is YNFKEQ.

This chain joins TRBV20-1 and TRBJ2-7; weak D call: TRBD1 (6 bases). The CDR3 consists of 14 residues. CDR1 is DFQATT, CDR2 SNEGSKA, per germline (reference sequence). V lost 5 bases to trimming and J lost 6 bases, with 20 bases between them. The CDR3 region has the DNA TGCAGTGCTGTACCACAGGGCCCCTATTTCGAGCAGTACTTC. The encoded protein is CSAVPQGPYFEQYF.

This clonotype was observed a handful of times. The chain couples TRBV7-9 to TRBJ1-6, with D possibly being TRBD1 (5 bases). The CDR3 is made up of 14 amino acids. V dropped 5 bases and J dropped 8 bases, with 13 bases sitting between them. CDR1 SEHNR and CDR2 FQNEAQ come from the germline V gene (reference sequence). CDR3 sequence: CASSGTTSHSPLHF. The CDR3 coding sequence is TGTGCCAGCAGCGGGACCACTTCCCATTCACCCCTCCACTTT.

This clonotype was counted between two and nine times. The junction departs from the called germline gene at one end, perhaps through a read error. The CDR3 coding sequence is TGTGCAGGCAGGGAAACACTTGAAGCTTTCTTT. Translating it yields CAGRETLEAFF. V usage is TRBV29-1 and J usage is TRBJ1-1, with D tentatively TRBD1 (5 bases). This CDR3 comprises 11 residues. Germline assignment: CDR1 SQVTM and CDR2 ANQGSEA.

This clonotype was observed a handful of times. The chain uses TRBV4-2 and TRBJ1-3; no firm D call. Germline assignment: CDR1 LGHNA and CDR2 YNFKEQ. The V end lost 1 base, the J end lost 8 bases, and 9 bases lay between the germline ends. The CDR3 totals 13 residues. The CDR3 spells CASSQVGRDTIYF. In DNA, the CDR3 is TGTGCCAGCAGCCAAGTGGGTAGGGACACCATATATTTT.

This clonotype was detected ten times or more. This rearrangement joins TRBV7-9 to TRBJ1-2, with D unresolved. Germline assignment: CDR1 SEHNR and CDR2 FQNEAQ (reference sequence). The CDR3 is 12 amino acids. Trimming removed 1 base at V and 7 bases at J, with 7 bases between. For the CDR3, the DNA is TGTGCCAGCAGCTTAGGCAGTCCTGGCTACACCTTC. It encodes CASSLGSPGYTF.

This chain connects TRBV11-2 to TRBJ2-3, with a possible D match to TRBD1 (6 bases). The ends were cut back, 6 bases at V and 2 bases at J, with 21 bases in the middle. Germline CDR1 SGHAT, CDR2 FQNNGV. The CDR3 loop spans 17 amino acids. CDR3 in DNA: TGTGCCAGCAGACCTGGGGTGGGGGCCTTGCACACAGATACGCAGTATTTT. This translates into CASRPGVGALHTDTQYF.

This clonotype was counted a few times. The chain carries TRBV12-3 or TRBV12-4 and TRBJ2-5; weak D call: TRBD2 (6 bases). The CDR3 contains 15 residues. V lost 3 bases and J 2 bases, leaving 13 bases between the germline ends. CDR3 bases: TGTGCCAGCAGTTTTTTGGAGGGGTTTCAAGAGACCCAGTACTTC. Encoded protein: CASSFLEGFQETQYF.

This clonotype came up a few times. The chain joins TRBV20-1 to TRBJ2-5, with 10 bases aligning to TRBD2. The CDR3 spans 14 residues. The V segment lost 5 bases and the J segment 4 bases; nucleotides outside the gene matches: 7. Germline values: CDR1 DFQATT, CDR2 SNEGSKA (reference sequence). CDR3 in amino acids: CSAPSGGAAETQYF. The CDR3 DNA reads as TGCAGTGCTCCGAGCGGGGGGGCCGCAGAGACCCAGTACTTC.

This clonotype has a handful of counts. CDR3 amino acids: CSVLLRTGEYYEQYF. The CDR3 bases are TGCAGCGTTCTTCTGAGGACAGGGGAATACTACGAGCAGTACTTC. This chain links TRBV29-1 with TRBJ2-7; 9 positions agree with TRBD1. This CDR3 contains 15 residues. The germline V gene has CDR1 SQVTM and CDR2 ANQGSEA. V gave up 5 bases and J gave up 3 bases; unmatched junction bases: 11.

This clonotype was seen a handful of times. The chain is built from TRBV20-1 and TRBJ2-5; perhaps TRBD2 as D (6 bases). Germline assignment: CDR1 DFQATT and CDR2 SNEGSKA (reference sequence). The V gene lost 2 bases and the J gene lost 7 bases, with 14 bases spanning the gap. CDR3 length equals 13 residues. The CDR3 DNA reads TGCAGTGCTAGAATGGCGGGGATGCGGACCCAGTACTTC. This codes for CSARMAGMRTQYF.

Ten or more counts support this clonotype. The chain carries TRBV20-1 and TRBJ1-5, with a tentative D call TRBD1 (5 bases). Germline-derived CDR1 and CDR2 are DFQATT and SNEGSKA (reference sequence). The CDR3 consists of 12 residues. V dropped 7 bases and J dropped 5 bases, with 12 bases sitting between them. CDR3 amino acids: CSGATADQPQHF. The CDR3 nucleotides are TGCAGTGGGGCGACAGCTGATCAGCCCCAGCATTTT.

This clonotype came up a few times. The chain carries TRBV7-3 and TRBJ2-3, with D unclear. The V gene lost 4 bases and the J gene lost 10 bases, with 15 bases spanning the gap. The CDR3 runs to 13 residues. Germline lookup yields CDR1 SGHTA and CDR2 FQGTGA. The CDR3 is CASSSRTPAPQYF. The CDR3 nucleotides are TGTGCCAGCAGCTCTCGGACGCCGGCCCCGCAGTATTTT.

This clonotype was detected ten times or more. The chain's CDR3 is CASSAQGARTEAFF. CDR3 sequence (DNA): TGTGCCAGCAGTGCGCAGGGTGCCCGAACTGAAGCTTTCTTT. The genes are TRBV2 and TRBJ1-1, with TRBD1 as a possible D gene (5 bases). The V and J ends lost 4 bases and 5 bases respectively, with 14 bases between them. This CDR3 is 14 amino acids long. Germline CDR1 reads SNHLY; CDR2 reads FYNNEI.

This clonotype was seen only a few times. The chain couples TRBV6-5 to TRBJ1-2; no clear D gene. From germline, CDR1 is MNHEY and CDR2 SVGAGI. The CDR3 is made up of 11 amino acids. V lost 2 bases and J 8 bases, leaving 6 bases between the germline ends. The CDR3 DNA is TGTGCCAGCAGTTACCTGGGGGGCTACACCTTC. It translates to CASSYLGGYTF.

This clonotype occurred many times. This chain connects TRBV7-2 to TRBJ2-5; 10 nucleotides match TRBD2. J lost 0 bases, V lost 2 bases, and 9 bases had no gene match. There are 18 residues in the CDR3. Germline assignment: CDR1 SGHTA and CDR2 FQGNSA. The chain's CDR3 is CASSLSSSGGPYQETQYF. The CDR3 nucleotides are TGTGCCAGCAGCTTATCGTCTAGCGGGGGCCCGTACCAAGAGACCCAGTACTTC.

In this sample, this clonotype turned up a few times. V gene TRBV7-2 combines with J gene TRBJ2-1; 9 positions match TRBD1. The CDR3 totals 14 residues. V trimming: 6 bases; J trimming: 12 bases; junction bases outside the gene matches: 12. CDR1 and CDR2 from the germline V gene are SGHTA and FQGNSA. The CDR3 DNA sequence: TGTGCCAGCAGGCCCGACAGGGGGACTTCTGGGCAGTTCTTC. This gives the protein CASRPDRGTSGQFF.

The chain has TRBV28 and TRBJ2-5; 13 bases fit TRBD2. CDR3 length: 15 residues. The germline V gene has CDR1 MDHEN and CDR2 SYDVKM. Germline trimming cut 10 bases from V and 5 bases from J; bases unmatched to any gene: 10. The DNA of the CDR3 is TGTGCCACCACTAGCGGGGGGGCGGGAACCGAGACCCAGTACTTC. Its translation is CATTSGGAGTETQYF.